This T cell receptor beta chain was captured by sequencing in a study of blood T cell repertoires in COVID-19. In germline, CDR1 is MNHEY, CDR2 SMNVEV (reference sequence). Deletions cut 5 bases from V and 5 bases from J, with 12 bases between. The CDR3 is 13 residues long. Patients from Seattle were sampled longitudinally, starting during active infection. Per the study methods: Reference gene primer amplification gave estimated nucleated cell counts. Method: immunoSEQ multiplex PCR; TCRdb's copy keeps in-frame clones and lacks some. The DNA gave D and trimming, while V, J and clone size come from that table. Of roughly 110,000 clones in the sample, 70% to 80% were seen once.

V and J are TRBV27 and TRBJ1-1, with D possibly matching TRBD1 (6 bases). This clonotype originated in a man older than 75 with COVID-19, enrolled during active disease. Sequencing was carried out using peripheral blood. In nucleotides, the CDR3 is TGTGCCAGCAGTACTACAGGGAGAACTGAAGCTTTCTTT. It codes for CASSTTGRTEAFF.